This TCR beta chain was observed in a study of spatial heterogeneity in lung cancer. This clonotype occurred many times. Every TCR cDNA molecule bore its own unique molecular identifier. TCRdb fed the 5' RACE reads into MiXCR, producing one record per CDR3 protein. The repertoire includes around 41,000 distinct CDR3 sequences, about 6.7% of them detected once, and around 45% sits in the top ten. Time point: sample taken at primary tumor resection. Unsorted samples of tumor, nontumor lung or frozen PBMC had their whole RNA sequenced. This CDR3 is built from 14 residues. V shed 3 bases and J 6 bases; nucleotides not matched to a gene: 4. Germline lookup yields CDR1 GTSNPN and CDR2 SVGIG (reference sequence).

V and J are TRBV30 and TRBJ1-4; 10 positions match TRBD1. The sequence derives from a female donor with early-stage non-small cell lung cancer. Sequencing was performed on PBMCs, taken at surgery. The CDR3 region is CAWSRTGGDEKLFF. As DNA, the CDR3 is TGTGCCTGGAGCCGGACAGGGGGAGATGAAAAACTGTTTTTT. Filled out from reference TRBV30 and TRBJ1-4, the complete variable domain reads SQTIHQWPATLVQPVGSPLSLECTVEGTSNPNLYWYRQAAGRGLQLLFYSVGIGQISSEVPQNLSASRPQDRQFILSSKKLLLSDSGFYLCAWSRTGGDEKLFFGSGTQLSVL.